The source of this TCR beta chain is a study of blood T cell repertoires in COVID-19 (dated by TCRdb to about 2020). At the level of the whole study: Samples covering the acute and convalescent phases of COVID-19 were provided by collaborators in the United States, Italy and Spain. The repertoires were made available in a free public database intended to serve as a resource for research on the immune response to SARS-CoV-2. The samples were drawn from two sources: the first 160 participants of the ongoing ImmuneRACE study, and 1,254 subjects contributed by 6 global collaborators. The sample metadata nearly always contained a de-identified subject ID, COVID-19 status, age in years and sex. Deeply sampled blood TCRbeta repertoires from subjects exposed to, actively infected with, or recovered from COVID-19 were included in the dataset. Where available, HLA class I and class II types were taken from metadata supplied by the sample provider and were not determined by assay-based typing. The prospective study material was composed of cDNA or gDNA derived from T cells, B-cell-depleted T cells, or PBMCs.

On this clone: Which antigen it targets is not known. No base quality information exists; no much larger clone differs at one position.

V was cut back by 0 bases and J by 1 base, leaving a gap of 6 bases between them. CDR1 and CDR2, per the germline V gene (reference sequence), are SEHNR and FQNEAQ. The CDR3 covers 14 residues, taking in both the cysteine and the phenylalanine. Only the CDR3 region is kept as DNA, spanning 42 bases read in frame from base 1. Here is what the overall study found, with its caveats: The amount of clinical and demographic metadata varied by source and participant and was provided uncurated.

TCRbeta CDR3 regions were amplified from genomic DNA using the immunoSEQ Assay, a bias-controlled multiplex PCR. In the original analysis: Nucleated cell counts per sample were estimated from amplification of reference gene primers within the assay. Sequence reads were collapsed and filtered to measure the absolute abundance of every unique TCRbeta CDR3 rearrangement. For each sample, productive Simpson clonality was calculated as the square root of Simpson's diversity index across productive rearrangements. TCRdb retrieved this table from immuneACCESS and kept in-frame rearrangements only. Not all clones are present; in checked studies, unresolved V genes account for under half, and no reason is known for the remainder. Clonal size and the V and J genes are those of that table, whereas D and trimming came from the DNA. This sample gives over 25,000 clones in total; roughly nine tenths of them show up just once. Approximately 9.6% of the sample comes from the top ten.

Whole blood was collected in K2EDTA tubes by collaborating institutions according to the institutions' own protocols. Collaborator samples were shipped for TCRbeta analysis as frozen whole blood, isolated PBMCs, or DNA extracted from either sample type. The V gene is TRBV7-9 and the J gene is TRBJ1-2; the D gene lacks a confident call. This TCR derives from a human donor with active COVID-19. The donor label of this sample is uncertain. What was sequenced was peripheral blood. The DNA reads TGTGCCAGCAGCTTAGCCTTACTTAACTATGGCTACACCTTC. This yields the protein CASSLALLNYGYTF.